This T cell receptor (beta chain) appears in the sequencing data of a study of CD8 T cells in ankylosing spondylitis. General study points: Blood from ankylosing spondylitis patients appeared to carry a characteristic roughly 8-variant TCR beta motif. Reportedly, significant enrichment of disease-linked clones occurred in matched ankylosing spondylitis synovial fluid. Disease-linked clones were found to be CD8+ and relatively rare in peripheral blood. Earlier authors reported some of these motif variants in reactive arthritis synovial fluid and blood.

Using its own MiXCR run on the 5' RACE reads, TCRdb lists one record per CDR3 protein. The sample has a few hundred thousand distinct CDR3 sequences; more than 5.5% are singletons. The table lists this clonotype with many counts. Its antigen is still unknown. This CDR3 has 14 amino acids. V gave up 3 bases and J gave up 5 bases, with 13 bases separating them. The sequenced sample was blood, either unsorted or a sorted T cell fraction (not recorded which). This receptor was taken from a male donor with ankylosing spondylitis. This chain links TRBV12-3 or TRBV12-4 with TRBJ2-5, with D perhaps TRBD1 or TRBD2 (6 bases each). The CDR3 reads CASSFWGAGETQYF. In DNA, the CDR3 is TGTGCCAGCAGTTTCTGGGGGGCGGGTGAGACCCAGTACTTC.